The present entry profiles one TCR beta chain with its context. What it binds is not known. This sample is drawn from a study of cytomegalovirus exposure and HLA in healthy donors. Study summary: Earlier results showed roughly 110 million unique TCR beta sequences derived from 150 million to 200 million T cells.

Both 60 Vbeta primers and 13 Jbeta primers went into the PCR. TCRdb's copy holds only in-frame clones and misses some; the assay was immunoSEQ multiplex PCR. The sample has 150,000 to 200,000 clones; roughly 80% are singletons. Whole-study results and caveats: TCR association rates varied by HLA locus in a later analysis, with DRB1 highest and HLA-C lowest.

Germline values: CDR1 MDHEN, CDR2 SYDVKM. V lost 5 bases and J 4 bases, leaving 11 bases between the germline ends. The CDR3 extends over 13 amino acids. This rearrangement joins TRBV28 to TRBJ1-2; the D gene is possibly TRBD1 (6 bases). Sequencing was carried out using PBMCs. The sequence derives from a woman under 30 in good health and CMV-seronegative. The CDR3 sequence is CASSPGQSYGYTF. The CDR3 DNA follows: TGTGCCAGCAGTCCCGGACAGAGCTATGGCTACACCTTC.